This TCR beta chain appears in the sequencing data of a study of blood T cell repertoires in COVID-19. The CDR3 totals 15 residues. Germline V gene lookup returns CDR1 LNHDA and CDR2 SQIVND (reference sequence). Germline trimming cut 4 bases from V and 3 bases from J; bases unmatched to any gene: 8. Across 20 to 25 US areas, participants ranged in age from 18 to 89 years. Participants' own reports of clinical history determined their cohort assignment. Clones were read by immunoSEQ multiplex PCR, and TCRdb kept only the in-frame ones, dropping some. The table includes under 200,000 clones, over 70% detected once.

The TCR originated in a woman in her fifties or sixties in a cohort exposed to, infected with or recovered from COVID-19 (not recorded which). Sequences were obtained from PBMCs or T cells enriched from blood (not recorded which). The rearrangement joins TRBV19 to TRBJ1-2; 7 nucleotides agree with TRBD1. The CDR3 reads CASSTRDRSDYGYTF. The CDR3 DNA sequence: TGTGCCAGTAGTACCCGGGACAGATCCGACTATGGCTACACCTTC. Supplemented by reference TRBV19 and TRBJ1-2, the full variable domain reads DGGITQSPKYLFRKEGQNVTLSCEQNLNHDAMYWYRQDPGQGLRLIYYSQIVNDFQKGDIAEGYSVSREKKESFPLTVTSAQKNPTAFYLCASSTRDRSDYGYTFGSGTRLTVV.